The 18 T cell receptor beta chains listed next were all sequenced from one sample in a study of blood T cell repertoires in COVID-19 (dated by TCRdb to the early 2020s). Receptors were amplified or captured by the immunoSEQ multiplex PCR assay. TCRdb limited this immuneACCESS table to in-frame rearrangements with V and J called. A share of clones is missing; checked studies link under half to unresolved V genes, and the rest is unexplained. This sample comprises about 210,000 clones, approximately 83% of them detected only once. 3.5% to 4% of the sample lies in the top ten. Sequences were obtained from PBMCs or T cells enriched from blood (not recorded which). Receptor source: a woman between 40 and 50 years old with acute COVID-19.

This clone has just a few counts. The V and J genes are TRBV6-6 and TRBJ2-7; D gene ambiguous. The CDR3 length is 13 residues. CDR1 and CDR2 (germline): MNHNY, SVGAGI (reference sequence). Trimming took off 2 bases at V and 0 bases at J, with 5 bases between the two ends. The CDR3 DNA is TGTGCCAGCAGTTACATTAGCTCCTACGAGCAGTACTTC. Amino acids: CASSYISSYEQYF.

The rearrangement uses TRBV7-9 and TRBJ2-1; 10 bases map to TRBD1. Germline V gene data show CDR1 as SEHNR and CDR2 as FQNEAQ (reference sequence). Germline trimming cut 5 bases from V and 8 bases from J; bases unmatched to any gene: 9. The CDR3 length is 15 residues. The CDR3 loop reads CASSRGQGFRDEQFF. The CDR3 bases are TGTGCCAGCAGCCGGGGACAGGGGTTTAGGGATGAGCAGTTCTTC.

The chain links TRBV7-3 to TRBJ2-7, with 7 bases lining up with TRBD2. J lost 4 bases, V lost 5 bases, and 11 bases had no gene match. CDR3 length: 15 residues. The germline V gene has CDR1 SGHTA and CDR2 FQGTGA. The CDR3 region is CASSPQGGSSYEQYF. CDR3 nucleotide sequence: TGTGCCAGCAGCCCGCAGGGCGGGAGTAGTTACGAGCAGTACTTC.

This chain links TRBV7-8 with TRBJ1-6, with TRBD1 matching over 8 bases. The CDR3 consists of 17 residues. Germline assignment: CDR1 SGHVS and CDR2 FQNEAQ. Germline trimming cut 3 bases from V and 3 bases from J; bases unmatched to any gene: 7. In DNA, the CDR3 is TGTGCCAGCAGCTTCCGGGACAGGACTTTCTATAATTCACCCCTCCACTTT. It translates to CASSFRDRTFYNSPLHF.

This chain uses TRBV10-3 with TRBJ1-1; the D gene is possibly TRBD1 (6 bases). The germline CDR1 and CDR2 sequences are ENHRY and SYGVKD. The germline V and J ends were trimmed by 1 base and 4 bases, with 10 bases remaining between them. The CDR3 is made up of 14 amino acids. The CDR3 loop is CAISEWDITTEAFF. CDR3 nucleotide sequence: TGTGCCATCAGTGAGTGGGACATAACCACTGAAGCTTTCTTT.

The rearrangement joins TRBV4-1 to TRBJ2-7, with D possibly matching TRBD1 (6 bases). The CDR3 consists of 13 residues. Germline V gene data show CDR1 as MGHRA and CDR2 as YSYEKL. With 3 bases removed from V and 1 base from J, the gap between germline ends came to 7 bases. CDR3 protein: CASSHGQSYEQYF. CDR3 bases: TGCGCCAGCAGCCACGGACAGTCCTACGAGCAGTACTTC.

V gene TRBV9 combines with J gene TRBJ2-5, with 11 bases matching TRBD2. Per the germline V gene, CDR1 is SGDLS and CDR2 is YYNGEE. The V segment lost 4 bases and the J segment 5 bases; nucleotides outside the gene matches: 13. The length of the CDR3 is 17 residues. CDR3 sequence reads: CASSFTGTSGPSETQYF. Written as DNA, the CDR3 is TGTGCCAGCAGCTTCACCGGGACTAGCGGCCCATCTGAGACCCAGTACTTC.

As concerns this clone: The junction shows a germline mismatch at one end, possibly a read error. The chain uses TRBV11-3 and TRBJ2-1, with D unresolved. The CDR3 runs 16 residues. Germline V gene data show CDR1 as SGHNT and CDR2 as YENEEA. DNA for the CDR3: TGTGCCAGCAGCTTAGAGGGCGACGTCTCCAACAATGAGCAGTTCTTC. It encodes CASSLEGDVSNNEQFF.

The chain employs TRBV7-6 and TRBJ2-3; no definite D call. This CDR3 is 12 amino acids long. Trimming left V 3 bases short and J 5 bases short, with 6 bases between. The V gene's germline CDR1 is SGHVS and CDR2 FNYEAQ. CDR3 in amino acids: CASSLSGDTQYF. The CDR3 bases are TGTGCCAGCAGCTTGTCAGGAGATACGCAGTATTTT.

The V call is TRBV7-7, the J call TRBJ2-1; no definite D call. The CDR3 length is 12 residues. V shed 1 base and J shed 9 bases, with 7 bases lying between them. From germline, CDR1 is SSHAT and CDR2 FNYEAQ (reference sequence). This chain's CDR3 is CASSLGVGEQFF. The DNA for the CDR3 is TGTGCCAGCAGCTTAGGAGTTGGTGAGCAGTTCTTC.

The rearrangement joins TRBV27 to TRBJ1-2, with D tentatively TRBD1 (5 bases). The CDR3 is 16 residues long. The germline CDR1 and CDR2 sequences are MNHEY and SMNVEV (reference sequence). The germline V and J ends were trimmed by 3 bases and 6 bases, with 20 bases remaining between them. Here the CDR3 reads CASSLGFPGQGDGYTF. The CDR3 DNA reads TGTGCCAGCAGTTTGGGGTTTCCGGGCCAAGGGGATGGCTACACCTTC.

This sequence joins TRBV7-9 and TRBJ2-7; 7 positions agree with TRBD1. The CDR3 is made up of 15 amino acids. V trimming: 5 bases; J trimming: 2 bases; junction bases outside the gene matches: 9. Germline CDR1 SEHNR, CDR2 FQNEAQ (reference sequence). CDR3: CASSPRDSKTYEQYF. CDR3 bases: TGTGCCAGCAGCCCCCGGGACAGTAAAACCTACGAGCAGTACTTC.

The rearrangement joins TRBV28 to TRBJ1-5; perhaps TRBD1 as D (6 bases). Germline CDR1 and CDR2: MDHEN and SYDVKM. The CDR3 runs 15 residues. V shed 3 bases and J shed 3 bases, with 12 bases lying between them. This CDR3 reads CASSLSRGVNQPQHF. In DNA, the CDR3 is TGTGCCAGCAGTTTGTCCAGGGGTGTCAATCAGCCCCAGCATTTT.

The chain has TRBV19 and TRBJ2-7, with D maybe TRBD1 (5 bases). The CDR3 extends over 13 amino acids. Germline lookup yields CDR1 LNHDA and CDR2 SQIVND (reference sequence). The ends were cut back, 4 bases at V and 2 bases at J, with 9 bases in the middle. As DNA, the CDR3 is TGTGCCAGTAGTAAGGACAAGCCCTACGAGCAGTACTTC. Protein product: CASSKDKPYEQYF.

Of note for this clone: Compared with germline, one end of the junction differs, possibly owing to a read error. The chain joins TRBV18 to TRBJ1-1; D might be TRBD1 (5 bases). There are 14 residues in the CDR3. Per germline, CDR1 KGHSH and CDR2 LQKENI. CDR3 DNA sequence: TGTGCCAGCTCGCCAACGGGGGTGAAGACTGAAGCTTTCTTT. Amino acids: CASSPTGVKTEAFF.

This clone was observed once. V gene TRBV7-3 combines with J gene TRBJ2-4, with 12 positions matching TRBD2. J gave up 9 bases and V 4 bases, and 10 bases lay outside the gene matches. This CDR3 region has 16 residues. From germline, CDR1 is SGHTA and CDR2 FQGTGA. The CDR3, as DNA: TGTGCCAGCAGCTCCGGACTAGCGGGACCCAGCAGCATTCAGTACTTC. This translates into CASSSGLAGPSSIQYF.

The chain joins TRBV7-2 to TRBJ2-2; D unresolved. The CDR3 runs 12 residues. V dropped 6 bases and J dropped 3 bases, with 5 bases sitting between them. Germline V gene data show CDR1 as SGHTA and CDR2 as FQGNSA. CDR3 in DNA: TGTGCCAGCAGTCACTACACCGGGGAGCTGTTTTTT. This translates into CASSHYTGELFF.

V and J are TRBV5-1 and TRBJ2-7; a possible D gene is TRBD1 (6 bases). Trimming took off 4 bases at V and 1 base at J, with 15 bases between the two ends. The germline V gene encodes CDR1 SGHRS and CDR2 YFSETQ. The CDR3 extends over 15 amino acids. The CDR3 region has the DNA TGCGCCAGCAGCCCCTCGACAGGTCAATCCTACGAGCAGTACTTC. Translating it yields CASSPSTGQSYEQYF. The full variable domain, rest sourced from reference TRBV5-1 and TRBJ2-7, is KAGVTQTPRYLIKTRGQQVTLSCSPISGHRSVSWYQQTPGQGLQFLFEYFSETQRNKGNFPGRFSGRQFSNSRSEMNVSTLELGDSALYLCASSPSTGQSYEQYFGPGTRLTVT.